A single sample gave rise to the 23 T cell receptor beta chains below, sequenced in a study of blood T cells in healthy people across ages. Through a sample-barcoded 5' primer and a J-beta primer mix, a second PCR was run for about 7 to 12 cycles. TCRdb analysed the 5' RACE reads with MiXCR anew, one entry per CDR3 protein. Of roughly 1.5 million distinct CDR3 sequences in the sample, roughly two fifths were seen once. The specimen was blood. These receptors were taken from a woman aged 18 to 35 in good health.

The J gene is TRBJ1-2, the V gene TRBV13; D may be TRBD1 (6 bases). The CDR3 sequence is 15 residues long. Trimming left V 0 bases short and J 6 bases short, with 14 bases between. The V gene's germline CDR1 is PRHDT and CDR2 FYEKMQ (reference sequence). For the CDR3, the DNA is TGTGCCAGCAGCTTAGGAGGCGGGGGCGACGATGGCTACACCTTC. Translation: CASSLGGGGDDGYTF.

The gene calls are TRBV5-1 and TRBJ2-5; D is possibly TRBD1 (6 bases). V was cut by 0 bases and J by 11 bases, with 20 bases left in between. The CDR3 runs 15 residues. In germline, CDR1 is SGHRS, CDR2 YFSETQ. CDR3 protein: CASSLDTQGDNEQYF. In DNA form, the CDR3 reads TGCGCCAGCAGCTTGGACACCCAAGGGGACAATGAGCAGTACTTC.

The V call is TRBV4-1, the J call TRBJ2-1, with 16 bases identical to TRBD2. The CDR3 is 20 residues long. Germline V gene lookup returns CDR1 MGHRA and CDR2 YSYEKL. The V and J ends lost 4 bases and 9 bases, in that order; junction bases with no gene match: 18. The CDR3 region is CASSRIPGLAGGPRRIEQFF. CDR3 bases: TGCGCCAGCAGCCGGATCCCGGGACTAGCGGGGGGGCCAAGGAGAATTGAGCAGTTCTTC.

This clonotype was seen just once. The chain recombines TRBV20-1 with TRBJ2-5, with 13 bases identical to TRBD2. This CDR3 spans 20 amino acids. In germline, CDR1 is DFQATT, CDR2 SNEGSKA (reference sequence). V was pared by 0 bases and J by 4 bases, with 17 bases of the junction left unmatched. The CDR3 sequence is CSARDYSTSGRASELETQYF. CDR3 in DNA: TGCAGTGCTAGAGATTACTCCACTAGCGGGAGGGCCAGTGAACTAGAGACCCAGTACTTC.

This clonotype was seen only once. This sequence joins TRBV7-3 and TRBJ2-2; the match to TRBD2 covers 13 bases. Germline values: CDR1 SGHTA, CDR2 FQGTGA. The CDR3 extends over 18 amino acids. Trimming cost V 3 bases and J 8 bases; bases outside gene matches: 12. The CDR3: CASSFLNGLAGDGGELFF. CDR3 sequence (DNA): TGTGCCAGCAGCTTCCTAAATGGACTAGCGGGAGATGGGGGGGAGCTGTTTTTT.

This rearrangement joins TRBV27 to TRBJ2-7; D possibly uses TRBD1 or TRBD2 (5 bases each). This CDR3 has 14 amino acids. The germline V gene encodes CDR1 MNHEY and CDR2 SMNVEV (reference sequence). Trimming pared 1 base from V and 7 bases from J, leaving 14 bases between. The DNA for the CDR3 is TGTGCCAGCAGTTTATTGGGGACCCGTAATGAGCAGTACTTC. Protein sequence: CASSLLGTRNEQYF.

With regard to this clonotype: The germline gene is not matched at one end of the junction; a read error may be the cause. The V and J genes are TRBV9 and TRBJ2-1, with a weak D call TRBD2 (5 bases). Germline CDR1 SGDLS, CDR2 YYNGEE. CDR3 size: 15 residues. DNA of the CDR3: TGTGCCAGCAGCGCTACATCTAGCTCCCACAATGAGCAGTTCTTC. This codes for CASSATSSSHNEQFF.

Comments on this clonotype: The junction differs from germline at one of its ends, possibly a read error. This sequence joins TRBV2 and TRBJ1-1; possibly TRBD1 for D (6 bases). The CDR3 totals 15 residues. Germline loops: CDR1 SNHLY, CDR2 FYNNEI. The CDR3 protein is CASRAVGQRDTEAFF. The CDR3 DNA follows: TGTGCCAGCAGGGCGGTAGGACAGAGGGACACTGAGGCTTTCTTT. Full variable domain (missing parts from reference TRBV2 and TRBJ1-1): EPEVTQTPSHQVTQMGQEVILRCVPISNHLYFYWYRQILGQKVEFLVSFYNNEISEKSEIFDDQFSVERPDGSNFTLKIRSTKLEDSAMYFCASRAVGQRDTEAFFGQGTRLTVV.

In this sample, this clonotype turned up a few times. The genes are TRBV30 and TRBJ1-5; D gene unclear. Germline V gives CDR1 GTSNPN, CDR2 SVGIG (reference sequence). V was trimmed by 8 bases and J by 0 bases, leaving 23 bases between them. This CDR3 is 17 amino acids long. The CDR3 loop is CAKNRPNVTNSNQPQHF. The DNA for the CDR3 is TGTGCCAAGAACCGGCCTAACGTCACAAATAGCAATCAGCCCCAGCATTTT.

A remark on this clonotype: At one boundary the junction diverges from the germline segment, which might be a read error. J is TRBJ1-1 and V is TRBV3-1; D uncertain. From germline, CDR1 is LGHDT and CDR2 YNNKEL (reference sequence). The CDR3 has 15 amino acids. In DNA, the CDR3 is TGTGCCAGCAGCAAAGAGGAAAGGCCCAACACTGAAGCTTTCTTT. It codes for CASSKEERPNTEAFF.

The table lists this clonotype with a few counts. The CDR3 loop reads CASSYSFLVNEQFF. Written as DNA, the CDR3 is TGTGCCAGCAGTTACTCGTTCCTAGTCAATGAGCAGTTCTTC. This chain connects TRBV6-2 or TRBV6-3 to TRBJ2-1; D call uncertain. Germline CDR1 is MNHEY and CDR2 is SVGEGT. The CDR3 has 14 residues. Trimming took 0 bases from V and 6 from J, leaving 9 bases between them.

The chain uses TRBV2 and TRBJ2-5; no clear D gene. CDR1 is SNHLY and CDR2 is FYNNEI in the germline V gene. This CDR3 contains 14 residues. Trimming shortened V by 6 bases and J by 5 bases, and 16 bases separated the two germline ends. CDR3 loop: CASSFNTGRETQYF. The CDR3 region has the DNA TGTGCCAGCAGCTTCAACACCGGAAGGGAGACCCAGTACTTC.

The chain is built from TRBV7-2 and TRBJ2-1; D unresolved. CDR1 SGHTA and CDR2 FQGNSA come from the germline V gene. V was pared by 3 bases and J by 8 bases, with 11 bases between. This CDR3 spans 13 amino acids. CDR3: CASSFDPRYEQFF. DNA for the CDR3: TGTGCCAGCAGCTTCGACCCTCGGTATGAGCAGTTCTTC.

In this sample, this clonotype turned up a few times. The DNA of the CDR3 is TGCGCCAGCAGCGTAAATTTAGAGGGGACCGAGCAGTACTTC. Translated: CASSVNLEGTEQYF. The chain joins TRBV4-3 to TRBJ2-7; either TRBD1 or TRBD2 may supply D (5 bases each). This CDR3 is 14 amino acids long. Germline V gene lookup returns CDR1 LGHNA and CDR2 YSLEER. The V and J ends lost 5 bases and 6 bases respectively, with 17 bases between them.

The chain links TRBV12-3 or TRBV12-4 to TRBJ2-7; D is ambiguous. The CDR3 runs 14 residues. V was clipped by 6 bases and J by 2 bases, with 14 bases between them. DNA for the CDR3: TGTGCCAGCAGCCTGGAATATGGGGCCTACGAGCAGTACTTC. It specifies CASSLEYGAYEQYF.

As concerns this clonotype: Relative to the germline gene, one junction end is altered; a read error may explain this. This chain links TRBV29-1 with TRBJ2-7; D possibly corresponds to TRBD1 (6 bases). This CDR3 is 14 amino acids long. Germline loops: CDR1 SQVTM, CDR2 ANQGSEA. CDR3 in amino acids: CSVGRDTSSYEQCF. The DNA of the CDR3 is TGCAGCGTTGGTAGGGACACCAGCTCCTACGAGCAGTGCTTC.

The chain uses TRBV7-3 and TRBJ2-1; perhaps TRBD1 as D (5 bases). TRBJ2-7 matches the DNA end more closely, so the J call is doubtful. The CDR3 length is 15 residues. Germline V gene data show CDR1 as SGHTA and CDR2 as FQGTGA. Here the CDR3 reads CASSFALAGCHEQYF. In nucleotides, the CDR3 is TGTGCCAGCAGCTTTGCCCTCGCAGGGTGCCACGAGCAGTACTTC.

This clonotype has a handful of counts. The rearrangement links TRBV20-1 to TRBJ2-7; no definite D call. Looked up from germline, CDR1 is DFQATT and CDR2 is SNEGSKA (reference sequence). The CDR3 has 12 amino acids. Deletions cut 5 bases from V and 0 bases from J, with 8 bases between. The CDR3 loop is CSAWRTSYEQYF. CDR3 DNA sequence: TGCAGTGCTTGGCGGACCTCCTACGAGCAGTACTTC.

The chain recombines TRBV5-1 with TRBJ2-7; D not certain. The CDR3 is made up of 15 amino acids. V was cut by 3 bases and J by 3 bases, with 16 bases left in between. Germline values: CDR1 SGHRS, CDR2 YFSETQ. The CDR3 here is CASSWEGPYLYEQYF. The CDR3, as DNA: TGCGCCAGCAGCTGGGAAGGGCCATATCTCTACGAGCAGTACTTC.

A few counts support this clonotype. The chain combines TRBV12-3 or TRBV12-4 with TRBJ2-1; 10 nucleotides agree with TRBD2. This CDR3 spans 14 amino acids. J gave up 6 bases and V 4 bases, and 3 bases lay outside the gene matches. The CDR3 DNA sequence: TGTGCCAGCAGTTCTAGCGGGGGAAGCAATGAGCAGTTCTTC. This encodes CASSSSGGSNEQFF.

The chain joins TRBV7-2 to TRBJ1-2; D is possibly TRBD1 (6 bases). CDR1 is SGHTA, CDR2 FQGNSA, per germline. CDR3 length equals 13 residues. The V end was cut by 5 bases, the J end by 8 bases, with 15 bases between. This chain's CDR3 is CASSLDSERGYTF. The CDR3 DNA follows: TGTGCCAGCAGCCTGGACAGTGAGAGAGGCTACACCTTC.

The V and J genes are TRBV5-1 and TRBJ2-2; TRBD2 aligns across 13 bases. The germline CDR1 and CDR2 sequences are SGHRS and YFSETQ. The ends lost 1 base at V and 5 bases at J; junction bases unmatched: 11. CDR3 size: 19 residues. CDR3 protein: CASSLIGQRTSGGTGELFF. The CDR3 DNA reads TGCGCCAGCAGCTTGATCGGCCAGCGGACTAGCGGGGGAACCGGGGAGCTGTTTTTT.

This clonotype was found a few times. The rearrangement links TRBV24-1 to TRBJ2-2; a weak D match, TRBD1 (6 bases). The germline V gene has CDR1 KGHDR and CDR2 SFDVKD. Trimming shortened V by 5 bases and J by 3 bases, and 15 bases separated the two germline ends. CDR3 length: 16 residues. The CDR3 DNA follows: TGTGCCACCAGTGGGCCGACAGGACTCGACACCGGGGAGCTGTTTTTT. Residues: CATSGPTGLDTGELFF.